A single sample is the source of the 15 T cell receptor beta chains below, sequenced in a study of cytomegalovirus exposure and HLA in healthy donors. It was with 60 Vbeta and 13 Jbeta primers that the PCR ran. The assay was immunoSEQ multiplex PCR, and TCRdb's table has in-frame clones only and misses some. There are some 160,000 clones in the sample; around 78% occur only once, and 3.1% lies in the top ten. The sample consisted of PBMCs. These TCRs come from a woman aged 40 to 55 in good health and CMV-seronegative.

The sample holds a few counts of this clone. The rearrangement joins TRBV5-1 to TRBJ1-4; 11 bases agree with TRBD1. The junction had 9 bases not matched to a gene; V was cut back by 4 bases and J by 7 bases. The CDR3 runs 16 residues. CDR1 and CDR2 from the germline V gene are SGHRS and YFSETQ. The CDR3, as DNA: TGCGCCAGCAGCATCGGGACAGGGGGACAGAGTGAAAAACTGTTTTTT. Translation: CASSIGTGGQSEKLFF.

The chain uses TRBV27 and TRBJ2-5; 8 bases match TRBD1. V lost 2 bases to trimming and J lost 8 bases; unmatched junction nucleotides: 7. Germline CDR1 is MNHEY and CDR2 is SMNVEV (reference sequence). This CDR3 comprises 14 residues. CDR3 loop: CASSLGGRGQTQYF. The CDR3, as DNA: TGTGCCAGCAGTTTAGGGGGCAGGGGGCAAACCCAGTACTTC.

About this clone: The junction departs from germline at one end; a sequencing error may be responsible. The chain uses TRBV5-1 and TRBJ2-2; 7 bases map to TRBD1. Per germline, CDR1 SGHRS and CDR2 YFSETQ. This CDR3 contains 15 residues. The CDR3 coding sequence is TGCGCCAGCGGCCGGGACAGTCAAAACACCGGGGAGCTGCTTTTT. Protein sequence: CASGRDSQNTGELLF.

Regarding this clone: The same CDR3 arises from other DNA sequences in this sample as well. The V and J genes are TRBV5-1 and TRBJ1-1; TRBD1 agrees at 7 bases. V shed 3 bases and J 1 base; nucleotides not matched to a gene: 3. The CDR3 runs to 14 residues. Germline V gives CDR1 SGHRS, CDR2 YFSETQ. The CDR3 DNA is TGCGCCAGCAGCTCGGGACAGCCGAACACTGAAGCTTTCTTT. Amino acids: CASSSGQPNTEAFF.

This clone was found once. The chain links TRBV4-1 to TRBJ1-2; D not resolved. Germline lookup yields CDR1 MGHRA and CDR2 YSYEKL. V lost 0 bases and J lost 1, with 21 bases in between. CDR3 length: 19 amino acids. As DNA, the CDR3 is TGCGCCAGCAGCCAAGAATTTGGAGCACGCCTAACGGTTAACTATGGCTACACCTTC. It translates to CASSQEFGARLTVNYGYTF.

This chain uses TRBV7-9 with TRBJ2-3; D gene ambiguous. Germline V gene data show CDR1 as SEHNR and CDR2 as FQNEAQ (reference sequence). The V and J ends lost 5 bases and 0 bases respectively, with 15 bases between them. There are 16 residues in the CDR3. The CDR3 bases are TGTGCCAGCAGCCCTTTCCCGGGTCATAGCACAGATACGCAGTATTTT. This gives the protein CASSPFPGHSTDTQYF.

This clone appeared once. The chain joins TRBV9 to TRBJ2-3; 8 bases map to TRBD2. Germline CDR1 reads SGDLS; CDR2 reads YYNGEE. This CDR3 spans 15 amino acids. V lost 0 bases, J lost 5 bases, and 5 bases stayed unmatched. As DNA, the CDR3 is TGTGCCAGCAGCGTAGCGGGGGGGCCTGGAGATACGCAGTATTTT. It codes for CASSVAGGPGDTQYF.

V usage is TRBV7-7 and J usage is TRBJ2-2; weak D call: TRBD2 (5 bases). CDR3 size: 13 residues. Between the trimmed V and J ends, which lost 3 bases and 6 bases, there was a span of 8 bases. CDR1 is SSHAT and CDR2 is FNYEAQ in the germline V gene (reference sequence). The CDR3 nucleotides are TGTGCCAGCAGCTTCGGACTTTCCGGGGAGCTGTTTTTT. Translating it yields CASSFGLSGELFF.

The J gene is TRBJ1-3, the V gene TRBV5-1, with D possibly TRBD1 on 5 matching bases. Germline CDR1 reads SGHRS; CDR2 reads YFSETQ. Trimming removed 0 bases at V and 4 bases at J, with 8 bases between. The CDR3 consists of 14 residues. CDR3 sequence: CASSLVGLGNTIYF. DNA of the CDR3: TGCGCCAGCAGCTTGGTGGGACTCGGAAACACCATATATTTT.

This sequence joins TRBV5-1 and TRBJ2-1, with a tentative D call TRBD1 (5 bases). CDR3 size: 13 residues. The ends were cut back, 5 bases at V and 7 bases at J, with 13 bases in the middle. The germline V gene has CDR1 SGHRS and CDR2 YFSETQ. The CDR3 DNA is TGCGCCAGCAGTTCTTTAGGGGCGAATGAGCAGTTCTTC. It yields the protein CASSSLGANEQFF.

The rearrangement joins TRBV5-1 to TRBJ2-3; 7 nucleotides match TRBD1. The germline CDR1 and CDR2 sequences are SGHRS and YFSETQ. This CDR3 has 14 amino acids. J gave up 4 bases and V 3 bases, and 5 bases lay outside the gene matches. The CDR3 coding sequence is TGCGCCAGCAGCTCAGGGGGTTTTGCAGATACGCAGTATTTT. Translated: CASSSGGFADTQYF.

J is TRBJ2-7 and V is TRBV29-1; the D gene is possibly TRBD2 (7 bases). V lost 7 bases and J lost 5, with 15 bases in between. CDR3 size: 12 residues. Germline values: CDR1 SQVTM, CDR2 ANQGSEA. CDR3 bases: TGCAGCGGGGGGACGGGGGGCAACGAGCAGTACTTC. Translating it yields CSGGTGGNEQYF.

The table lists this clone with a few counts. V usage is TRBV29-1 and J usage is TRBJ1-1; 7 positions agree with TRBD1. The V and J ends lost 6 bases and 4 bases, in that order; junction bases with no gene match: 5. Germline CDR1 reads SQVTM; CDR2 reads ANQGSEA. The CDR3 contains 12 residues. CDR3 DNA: TGCAGCGTGAGAGGGGGCTCCACTGAAGCTTTCTTT. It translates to CSVRGGSTEAFF.

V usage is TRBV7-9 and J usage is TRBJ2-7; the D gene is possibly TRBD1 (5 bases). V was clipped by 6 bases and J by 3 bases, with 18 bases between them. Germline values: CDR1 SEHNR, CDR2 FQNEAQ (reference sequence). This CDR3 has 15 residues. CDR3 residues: CASSLLRQTIYEQYF. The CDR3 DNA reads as TGTGCCAGCAGTCTCCTTCGACAGACAATCTACGAGCAGTACTTC.

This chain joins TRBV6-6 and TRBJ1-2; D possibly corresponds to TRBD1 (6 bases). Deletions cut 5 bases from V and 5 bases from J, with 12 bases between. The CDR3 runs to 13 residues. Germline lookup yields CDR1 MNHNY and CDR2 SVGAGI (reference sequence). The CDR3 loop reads CASSPQGQYGYTF. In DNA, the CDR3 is TGTGCCAGCAGTCCACAGGGTCAATATGGCTACACCTTC.